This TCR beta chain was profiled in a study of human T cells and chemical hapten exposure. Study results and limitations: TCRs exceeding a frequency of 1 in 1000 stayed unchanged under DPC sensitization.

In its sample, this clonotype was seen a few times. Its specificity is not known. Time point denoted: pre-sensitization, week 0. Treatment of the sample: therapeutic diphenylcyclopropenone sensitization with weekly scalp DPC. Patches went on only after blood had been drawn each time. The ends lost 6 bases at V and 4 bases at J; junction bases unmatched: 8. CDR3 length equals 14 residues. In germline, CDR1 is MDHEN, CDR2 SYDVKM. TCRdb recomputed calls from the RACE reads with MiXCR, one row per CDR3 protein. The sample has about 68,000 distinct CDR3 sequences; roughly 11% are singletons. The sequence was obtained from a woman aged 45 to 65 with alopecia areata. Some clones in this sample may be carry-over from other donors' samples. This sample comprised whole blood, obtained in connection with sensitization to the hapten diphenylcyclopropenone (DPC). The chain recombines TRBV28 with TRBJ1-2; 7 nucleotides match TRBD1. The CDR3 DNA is TGTGCCAGCAGGGGGACAGTTCGGCCCTATGGCTACACCTTC. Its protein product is CASRGTVRPYGYTF.